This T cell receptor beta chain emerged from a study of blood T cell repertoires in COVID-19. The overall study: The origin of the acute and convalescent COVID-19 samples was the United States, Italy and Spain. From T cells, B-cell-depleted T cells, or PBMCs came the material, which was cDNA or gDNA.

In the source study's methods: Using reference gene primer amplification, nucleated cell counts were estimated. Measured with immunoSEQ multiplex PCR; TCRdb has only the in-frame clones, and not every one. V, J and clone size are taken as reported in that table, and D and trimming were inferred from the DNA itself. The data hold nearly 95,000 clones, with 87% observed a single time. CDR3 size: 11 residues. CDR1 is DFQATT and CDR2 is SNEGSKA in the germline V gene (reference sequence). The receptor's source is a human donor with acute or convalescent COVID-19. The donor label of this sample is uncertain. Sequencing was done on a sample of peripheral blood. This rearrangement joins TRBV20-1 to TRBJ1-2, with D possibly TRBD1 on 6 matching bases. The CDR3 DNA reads TGCAGGGGAGACAGGCGCTATGGCTACACCTTC. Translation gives CRGDRRYGYTF.